A selection of T cell receptor beta chains follows, all from one sample in a study of cytomegalovirus exposure and HLA in healthy donors. Profiled with immunoSEQ multiplex PCR; TCRdb holds only in-frame clones, not every one. The clone table shows about 67,000 clones, with the ten largest holding roughly 15%. Sequencing was performed on PBMCs. Receptors were obtained from a boy aged 5-17 years in good health and CMV-seronegative. Both conserved end residues are part of each CDR3. A D gene is named only where the DNA matches it firmly.

cdr3_length	v_call	j_call	d_call	cdr3_aa	cdr3_nt
17	TRBV7-8	TRBJ2-5	TRBD2	CASSLAGLAGAQETQYF	TGTGCCAGCAGCTTAGCCGGACTAGCGGGAGCCCAAGAGACCCAGTACTTC
12	TRBV5-4	TRBJ1-1	-	CASSTRSSGAFF	TGTGCCAGCAGTACCCGAAGCTCTGGAGCTTTCTTT
14	TRBV5-4	TRBJ2-7	TRBD1	CASSLDGQGYEQYF	TGTGCCAGCAGCTTGGACGGACAGGGGTACGAGCAGTACTTC
14	TRBV6-1	TRBJ1-1	TRBD1	CASSETLQGTEAFF	TGTGCCAGCAGTGAAACTTTACAGGGGACTGAAGCTTTCTTT
11	TRBV9	TRBJ2-1	-	CASSVQSEQFF	TGTGCCAGCAGCGTACAGTCTGAGCAGTTCTTC
13	TRBV2	TRBJ1-1	-	CASSDELNTEAFF	TGTGCCAGCAGTGATGAGTTGAACACTGAAGCTTTCTTT
14	TRBV7-9	TRBJ1-2	-	CASSFTGSNYGYTF	TGTGCCAGCAGCTTCACAGGGTCTAACTATGGCTACACCTTC
16	TRBV11-2	TRBJ2-3	TRBD2	CASSLSGEGPTDTQYF	TGTGCCAGCAGCTTATCGGGGGAGGGACCCACAGATACGCAGTATTTT
14	TRBV2	TRBJ1-1	-	CASSEGNSNTEAFF	TGTGCCAGCAGTGAAGGAAACTCAAACACTGAAGCTTTCTTT
15	TRBV19	TRBJ1-6	TRBD1	CASSITGQGNSPLHF	TGTGCCAGTAGTATAACTGGACAGGGGAATTCACCCCTCCACTTT
15	TRBV7-9	TRBJ2-1	TRBD1	CASSLAGTGVNEQFF	TGTGCCAGCAGCTTAGCTGGGACAGGGGTGAATGAGCAGTTCTTC
15	TRBV5-6	TRBJ1-2	-	CASSPPGRTTYGYTF	TGTGCCAGCAGCCCCCCGGGACGGACTACTTATGGCTACACCTTC
12	TRBV6-1	TRBJ1-1	-	CASINQITEAFF	TGTGCCAGCATTAACCAGATCACTGAAGCTTTCTTT
18	TRBV11-3	TRBJ2-2	TRBD1	CASSLDRWTGNNTGELFF	TGTGCCAGCAGCTTAGATCGATGGACAGGGAACAACACCGGGGAGCTGTTTTTT
13	TRBV6-1	TRBJ2-1	-	CASTPLRGGGKFF	TGTGCCAGCACTCCCCTTCGAGGGGGGGGTAAGTTCTTC